One and the same sample provided the 22 T cell receptor beta chains below, sequenced in a study of PD-L1 blockade in urothelial cancer. Here immunoSEQ multiplex PCR was the method, and the copy in TCRdb shows in-frame clones only, minus some. Among approximately 38,000 clones, 75% to 90% were seen once, and the ten largest hold roughly 2.1%. This sample comprised PBMCs, obtained around atezolizumab (anti-PD-L1) treatment. The receptors stem from a man aged 55 to 69 with urothelial cancer.

The chain carries TRBV4-1 and TRBJ2-5, with TRBD1 matching over 7 bases. The junction had 7 bases not matched to a gene; V was cut back by 0 bases and J by 6 bases. The CDR3 spans 15 residues. CDR1 MGHRA and CDR2 YSYEKL come from the germline V gene. Here the CDR3 DNA reads TGCGCCAGCAGCCAAGACAGGGGGTCCTCGAAGACCCAGTACTTC. Amino acid sequence: CASSQDRGSSKTQYF.

This chain joins TRBV19 and TRBJ1-5; D gene ambiguous. Germline V gene data show CDR1 as LNHDA and CDR2 as SQIVND (reference sequence). This CDR3 comprises 16 residues. V was clipped by 3 bases and J by 2 bases, with 14 bases between them. CDR3 DNA: TGTGCCAGTAGTATGGCGACAAGTATACGCAATCAGCCCCAGCATTTT. It is translated as CASSMATSIRNQPQHF.

This chain connects TRBV28 to TRBJ2-5; D may be TRBD1 (5 bases). Germline V CDR1 and CDR2: MDHEN, SYDVKM. The CDR3 runs 12 residues. V lost 8 bases and J lost 3, with 10 bases in between. The CDR3 loop is CASWGQEETQYF. CDR3 in DNA: TGTGCCAGCTGGGGCCAGGAAGAGACCCAGTACTTC.

This chain joins TRBV4-1 and TRBJ2-7; 7 bases align to TRBD1. Per the germline V gene, CDR1 is MGHRA and CDR2 is YSYEKL. V dropped 1 base and J dropped 2; count of bases not matched to a gene: 5. This CDR3 comprises 15 residues. CDR3 residues: CASSQGRTGAYEQYF. CDR3 coding DNA: TGCGCCAGCAGCCAAGGCAGGACAGGAGCCTACGAGCAGTACTTC.

This clone was detected once. The CDR3 DNA is TGTGCCAGCAGCCGCGGGAGGGGCGTCTATGGCTACACCTTC. It codes for CASSRGRGVYGYTF. The chain is built from TRBV28 and TRBJ1-2; perhaps TRBD1 as D (5 bases). Trimming cost V 6 bases and J 4 bases, with 15 bases left between them. Germline CDR1 and CDR2: MDHEN and SYDVKM. The CDR3 is 14 residues long.

The chain employs TRBV29-1 and TRBJ2-7; 9 bases map to TRBD1. The ends lost 7 bases at V and 4 bases at J; junction bases unmatched: 14. The germline CDR1 and CDR2 sequences are SQVTM and ANQGSEA. The CDR3 length is 15 residues. The CDR3 protein is CSASLGTGFLYEQYF. The CDR3 bases are TGCAGCGCATCCCTCGGGACAGGGTTTTTGTACGAGCAGTACTTC.

This chain uses TRBV11-2 with TRBJ2-2; TRBD1 is a possible D gene (5 bases). Trimming stripped 6 bases from V and 2 bases from J, with 13 bases between. CDR1 is SGHAT, CDR2 FQNNGV, per germline. CDR3 length: 15 amino acids. The DNA of the CDR3 is TGTGCCAGCAGTTTTGCAGGGTCAAACACCGGGGAGCTGTTTTTT. Its protein is CASSFAGSNTGELFF. Based on the CDR3 plus reference TRBV11-2 and TRBJ2-2, the full variable domain is EAGVAQSPRYKIIEKRQSVAFWCNPISGHATLYWYQQILGQGPKLLIQFQNNGVVDDSQLPKDRFSAERLKGVDSTLKIQPAKLEDSAVYLCASSFAGSNTGELFFGEGSRLTVL.

The genes are TRBV6-1 and TRBJ1-5; D is ambiguous. The CDR3 sequence is 14 residues long. Trimming cost V 4 bases and J 0 bases, with 7 bases left between them. Germline loops: CDR1 MNHNS, CDR2 SASEGT. The CDR3 DNA reads TGTGCCAGCAGTGCTACAGTTAGCAATCAGCCCCAGCATTTT. Translated: CASSATVSNQPQHF.

This clone is a singleton in its sample. The chain combines TRBV7-8 with TRBJ2-1; 16 bases match TRBD2. Germline V CDR1 and CDR2: SGHVS, FQNEAQ. V gave up 5 bases and J gave up 6 bases; unmatched junction bases: 13. This CDR3 has 19 amino acids. CDR3 region: CASSVRGLAGGWQSNEQFF. In DNA, the CDR3 is TGTGCCAGCAGCGTAAGGGGACTAGCGGGGGGGTGGCAATCCAATGAGCAGTTCTTC.

The genes are TRBV27 and TRBJ1-6; no definite D call. The V gene lost 5 bases and the J gene lost 13 bases, with 24 bases spanning the gap. The CDR3 is 16 amino acids. Germline V gene lookup returns CDR1 MNHEY and CDR2 SMNVEV (reference sequence). The CDR3 nucleotides read TGTGCCAGCAGTAGACTGAGGGCAGGCCGACCTCCGCCCCTCCACTTT. Residues: CASSRLRAGRPPPLHF.

This chain links TRBV6-1 with TRBJ2-7, with TRBD1 matching over 8 bases. The CDR3 spans 15 residues. The trim removed 5 bases at V and 0 bases at J, leaving 6 bases unmatched. Germline CDR1 reads MNHNS; CDR2 reads SASEGT. The CDR3 DNA reads TGTGCCAGCAGTAACCGGGACAGGCTCTCCTACGAGCAGTACTTC. Translation: CASSNRDRLSYEQYF.

This chain connects TRBV5-6 to TRBJ1-1; D unresolved. The V and J ends lost 2 bases and 0 bases respectively, with 11 bases between them. This CDR3 is 15 amino acids long. Germline V lookup: CDR1 SGHDT, CDR2 YYEEEE. CDR3 nucleotides: TGTGCCAGCAGCTTTTCGTCCGTTTTGAACACTGAAGCTTTCTTT. This sequence encodes CASSFSSVLNTEAFF.

The chain carries TRBV4-1 and TRBJ1-6, with 11 nucleotides matching TRBD1. V dropped 5 bases and J dropped 6; count of bases not matched to a gene: 9. Germline V gene lookup returns CDR1 MGHRA and CDR2 YSYEKL. The CDR3 totals 17 residues. The DNA for the CDR3 is TGCGCCAGCAGCAACCGGGACAGGGGGGTTCTTAATTCACCCCTCCACTTT. This codes for CASSNRDRGVLNSPLHF.

The chain is built from TRBV30 and TRBJ1-4; 11 bases fit TRBD1. The germline gives CDR1 GTSNPN, CDR2 SVGIG (reference sequence). The length of the CDR3 is 13 residues. Trimming removed 5 bases from V and 7 bases from J; junction bases left unmatched: 3. CDR3 bases: TGTGCCTGGCGGACAGGGGGCTTTGAAAAACTGTTTTTT. Its protein product is CAWRTGGFEKLFF.

The genes are TRBV5-4 and TRBJ1-1; TRBD1 might be the D (6 bases). CDR3 size: 14 residues. CDR1 and CDR2 (germline): SGHNT, YYREEE (reference sequence). V was cut by 4 bases and J by 6 bases, with 16 bases left in between. In DNA form, the CDR3 reads TGTGCCAGCAGCCCGGACAGAAATTACCCTGAAGCTTTCTTT. It encodes CASSPDRNYPEAFF. The variable domain in full, with the rest retrieved from reference TRBV5-4 and TRBJ1-1, is ETGVTQSPTHLIKTRGQQVTLRCSSQSGHNTVSWYQQALGQGPQFIFQYYREEENGRGNFPPRFSGLQFPNYSSELNVNALELDDSALYLCASSPDRNYPEAFFGQGTRLTVV.

V is TRBV18 and J is TRBJ2-3, with 7 bases matching TRBD1. The CDR3 runs 15 residues. With 3 bases clipped from V and 2 bases from J, the junction kept 5 bases outside the gene matches. Germline CDR1 is KGHSH and CDR2 is LQKENI. CDR3 in amino acids: CASSPPGQATDTQYF. CDR3 DNA sequence: TGTGCCAGCTCACCCCCCGGACAGGCCACAGATACGCAGTATTTT. The entire variable domain, with the rest obtained from reference TRBV18 and TRBJ2-3, is as follows: NAGVMQNPRHLVRRRGQEARLRCSPMKGHSHVYWYRQLPEEGLKFMVYLQKENIIDESGMPKERFSAEFPKEGPSILRIQQVVRGDSAAYFCASSPPGQATDTQYFGPGTRLTVL.

This clone was picked up a small number of times. The chain joins TRBV28 to TRBJ1-1, with 7 bases aligning to TRBD1. The CDR3 is 13 residues long. CDR1 and CDR2 from the germline V gene are MDHEN and SYDVKM. V lost 7 bases to trimming and J lost 7 bases; unmatched junction nucleotides: 9. CDR3 bases: TGTGCCAGCACGACAGGGTCGATCTATGAAGCTTTCTTT. This gives the protein CASTTGSIYEAFF.

The chain couples TRBV7-2 to TRBJ2-5; maybe TRBD1 (5 bases). CDR1 and CDR2 from the germline V gene are SGHTA and FQGNSA. The V end lost 3 bases, the J end lost 2 bases, and 13 bases lay between the germline ends. The CDR3 runs to 15 residues. The CDR3 reads CASSFSGDRQETQYF. The CDR3 region has the DNA TGTGCCAGCAGCTTTTCTGGAGACAGACAAGAGACCCAGTACTTC.

This chain links TRBV9 with TRBJ1-4, with D uncertain. The CDR3 covers 18 residues. V was cut by 0 bases and J by 0 bases, with 15 bases left in between. CDR1 is SGDLS and CDR2 is YYNGEE in the germline V gene. DNA for the CDR3: TGTGCCAGCAGCGTAGGCCCCGAGGTTTCGGCAACTAATGAAAAACTGTTTTTT. This codes for CASSVGPEVSATNEKLFF.

The chain employs TRBV6-5 and TRBJ2-2; 13 bases agree with TRBD2. Germline loops: CDR1 MNHEY, CDR2 SVGAGI. The CDR3 is made up of 15 amino acids. Trimming at V came to 6 bases and at J to 5 bases, leaving 3 bases not matched to a gene. The CDR3 reads CASSGLAGVTGELFF. DNA for the CDR3: TGTGCCAGCAGCGGACTAGCGGGGGTGACCGGGGAGCTGTTTTTT.

In DNA form, the CDR3 reads TGTGCCAGCAGCTTAGATTCACAAATGAACACCGGGGAGCTGTTTTTT. Its translation: CASSLDSQMNTGELFF. The gene calls are TRBV11-2 and TRBJ2-2; D gene unclear. The CDR3 has 16 amino acids. Between the trimmed V and J ends, which lost 0 bases and 1 base, there was a span of 9 bases. From germline, CDR1 is SGHAT and CDR2 FQNNGV.

The table lists this clone with a count of one. This chain connects TRBV11-3 to TRBJ2-3, with D tentatively TRBD1 (5 bases). From germline, CDR1 is SGHNT and CDR2 YENEEA. The CDR3 is 13 amino acids. The ends were cut back, 5 bases at V and 3 bases at J, with 9 bases in the middle. As DNA, the CDR3 is TGTGCCAGCAGCCCCAAGGGGACAGATACGCAGTATTTT. It codes for CASSPKGTDTQYF. The full variable domain, rest sourced from reference TRBV11-3 and TRBJ2-3, is EAGVVQSPRYKIIEKKQPVAFWCNPISGHNTLYWYLQNLGQGPELLIRYENEEAVDDSQLPKDRFSAERLKGVDSTLKIQPAELGDSAVYLCASSPKGTDTQYFGPGTRLTVL.